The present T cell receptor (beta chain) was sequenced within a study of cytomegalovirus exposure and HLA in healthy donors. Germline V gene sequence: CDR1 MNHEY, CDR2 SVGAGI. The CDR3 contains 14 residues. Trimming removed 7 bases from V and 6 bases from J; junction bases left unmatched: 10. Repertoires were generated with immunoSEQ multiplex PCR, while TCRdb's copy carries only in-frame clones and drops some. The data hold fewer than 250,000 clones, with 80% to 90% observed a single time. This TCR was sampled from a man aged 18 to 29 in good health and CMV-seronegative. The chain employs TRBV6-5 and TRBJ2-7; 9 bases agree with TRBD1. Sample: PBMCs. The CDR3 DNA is TGTGCCAGCACCCCGGCCGGGACAGGGATCGAGCAGTACTTC. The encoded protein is CASTPAGTGIEQYF.